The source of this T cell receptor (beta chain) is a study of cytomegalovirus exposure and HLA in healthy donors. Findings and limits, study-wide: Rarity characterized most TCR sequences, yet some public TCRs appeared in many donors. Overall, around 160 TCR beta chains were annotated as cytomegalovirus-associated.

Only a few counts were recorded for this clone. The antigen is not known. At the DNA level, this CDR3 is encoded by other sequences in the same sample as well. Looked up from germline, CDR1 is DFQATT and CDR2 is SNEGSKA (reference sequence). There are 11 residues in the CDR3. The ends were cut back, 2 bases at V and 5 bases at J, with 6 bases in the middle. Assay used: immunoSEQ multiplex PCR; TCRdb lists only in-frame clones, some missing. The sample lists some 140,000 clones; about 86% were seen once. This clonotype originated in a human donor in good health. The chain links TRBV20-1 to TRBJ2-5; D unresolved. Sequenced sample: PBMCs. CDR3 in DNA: TGCAGTGCTAGACCCCTGGAGACCCAGTACTTC. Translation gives CSARPLETQYF.